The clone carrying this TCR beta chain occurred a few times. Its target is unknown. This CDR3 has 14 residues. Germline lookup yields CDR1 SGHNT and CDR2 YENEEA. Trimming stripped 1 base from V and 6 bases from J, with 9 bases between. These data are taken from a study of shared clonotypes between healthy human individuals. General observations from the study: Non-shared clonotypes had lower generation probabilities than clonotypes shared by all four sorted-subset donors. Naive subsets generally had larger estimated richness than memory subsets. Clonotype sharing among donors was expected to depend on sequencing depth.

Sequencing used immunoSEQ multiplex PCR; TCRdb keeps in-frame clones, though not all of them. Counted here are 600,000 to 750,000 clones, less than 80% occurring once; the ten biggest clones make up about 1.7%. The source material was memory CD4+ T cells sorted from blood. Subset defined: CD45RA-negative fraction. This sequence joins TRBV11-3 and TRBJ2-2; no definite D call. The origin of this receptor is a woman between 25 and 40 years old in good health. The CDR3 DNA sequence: TGTGCCAGCAGCTTAGGCCCCCCCTCCGGGGAGCTGTTTTTT. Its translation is CASSLGPPSGELFF.